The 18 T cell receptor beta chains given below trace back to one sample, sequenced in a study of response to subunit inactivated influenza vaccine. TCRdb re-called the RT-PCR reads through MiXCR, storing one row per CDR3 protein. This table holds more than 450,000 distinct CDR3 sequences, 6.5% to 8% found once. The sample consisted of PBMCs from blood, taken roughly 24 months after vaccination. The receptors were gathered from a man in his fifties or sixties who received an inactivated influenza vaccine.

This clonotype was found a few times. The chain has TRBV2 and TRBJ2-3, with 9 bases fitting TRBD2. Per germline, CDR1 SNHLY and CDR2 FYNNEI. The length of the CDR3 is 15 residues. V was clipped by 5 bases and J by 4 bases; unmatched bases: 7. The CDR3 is CASSLQSGRSDTQYF. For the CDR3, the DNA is TGTGCCAGCAGTCTCCAGAGCGGGAGGTCAGATACGCAGTATTTT. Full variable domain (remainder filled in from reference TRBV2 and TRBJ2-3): EPEVTQTPSHQVTQMGQEVILRCVPISNHLYFYWYRQILGQKVEFLVSFYNNEISEKSEIFDDQFSVERPDGSNFTLKIRSTKLEDSAMYFCASSLQSGRSDTQYFGPGTRLTVL.

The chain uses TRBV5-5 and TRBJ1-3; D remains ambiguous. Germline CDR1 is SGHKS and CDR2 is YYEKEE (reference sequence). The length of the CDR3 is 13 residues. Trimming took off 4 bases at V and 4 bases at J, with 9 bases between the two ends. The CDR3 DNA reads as TGTGCCAGCAGCCAAGTGACAGGAAACACCATATATTTT. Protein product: CASSQVTGNTIYF.

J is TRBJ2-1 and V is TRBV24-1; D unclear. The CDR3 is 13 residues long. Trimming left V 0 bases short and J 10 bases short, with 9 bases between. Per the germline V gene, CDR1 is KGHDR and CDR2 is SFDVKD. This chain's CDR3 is CATSDLVSTEQFF. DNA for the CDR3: TGTGCCACCAGTGATTTGGTTTCGACAGAGCAGTTCTTC.

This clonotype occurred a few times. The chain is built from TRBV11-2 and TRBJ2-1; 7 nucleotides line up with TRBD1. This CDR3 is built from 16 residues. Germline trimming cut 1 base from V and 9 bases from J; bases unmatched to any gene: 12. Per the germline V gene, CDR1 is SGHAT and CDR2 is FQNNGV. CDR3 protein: CASSLATGAPYSEQFF. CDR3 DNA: TGTGCCAGCAGCTTAGCTACAGGGGCCCCGTATAGTGAGCAGTTCTTC.

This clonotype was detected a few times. CDR3 in DNA: TGTGCCAGCAGTTTATCCGGCGGGGGAAGAGTTGAGCAGTTCTTC. Its translation: CASSLSGGGRVEQFF. The rearrangement uses TRBV27 and TRBJ2-1, with 7 positions matching TRBD2. Germline CDR1 and CDR2: MNHEY and SMNVEV (reference sequence). Trimming removed 0 bases from V and 9 bases from J; junction bases left unmatched: 8. The length of the CDR3 is 15 residues.

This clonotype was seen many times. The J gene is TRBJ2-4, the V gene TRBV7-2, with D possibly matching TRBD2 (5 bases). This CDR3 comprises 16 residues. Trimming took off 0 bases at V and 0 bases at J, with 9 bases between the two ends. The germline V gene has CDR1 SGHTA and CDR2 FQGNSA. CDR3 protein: CASSLAGALAKNIQYF. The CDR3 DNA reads TGTGCCAGCAGCTTAGCGGGAGCCCTAGCCAAAAACATTCAGTACTTC. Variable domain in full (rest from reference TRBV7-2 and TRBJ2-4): GAGVSQSPSNKVTEKGKDVELRCDPISGHTALYWYRQSLGQGLEFLIYFQGNSAPDKSGLPSDRFSAERTGGSVSTLTIQRTQQEDSAVYLCASSLAGALAKNIQYFGAGTRLSVL.

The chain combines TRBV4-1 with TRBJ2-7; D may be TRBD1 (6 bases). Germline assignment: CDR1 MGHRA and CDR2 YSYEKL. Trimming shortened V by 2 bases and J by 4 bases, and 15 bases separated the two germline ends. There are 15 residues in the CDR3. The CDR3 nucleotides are TGCGCCAGCAGCCAACTAATCAGGGGACCATACGAGCAGTACTTC. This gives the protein CASSQLIRGPYEQYF.

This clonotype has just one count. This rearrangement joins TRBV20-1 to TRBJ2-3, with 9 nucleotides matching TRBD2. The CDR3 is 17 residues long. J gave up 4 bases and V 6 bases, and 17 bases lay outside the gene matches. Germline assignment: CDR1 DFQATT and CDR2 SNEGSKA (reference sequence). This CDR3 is CSAESSLSGRVADTQYF. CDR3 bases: TGCAGTGCCGAATCCAGCCTTAGCGGGAGAGTGGCAGATACGCAGTATTTT.

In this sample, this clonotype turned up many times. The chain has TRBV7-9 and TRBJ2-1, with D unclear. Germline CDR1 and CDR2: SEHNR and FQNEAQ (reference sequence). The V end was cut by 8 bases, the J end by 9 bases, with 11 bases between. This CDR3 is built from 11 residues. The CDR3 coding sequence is TGTGCCAGCGAGCCTGTCGGTGAGCAGTTCTTC. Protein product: CASEPVGEQFF.

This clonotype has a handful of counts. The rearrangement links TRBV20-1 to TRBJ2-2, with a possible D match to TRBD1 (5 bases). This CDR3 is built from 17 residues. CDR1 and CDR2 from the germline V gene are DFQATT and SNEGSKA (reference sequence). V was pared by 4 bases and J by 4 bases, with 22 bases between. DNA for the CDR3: TGCAGTGCTAAAAGGGGCGCTGACATAAGTCCCACCGGGGAGCTGTTTTTT. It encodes CSAKRGADISPTGELFF.

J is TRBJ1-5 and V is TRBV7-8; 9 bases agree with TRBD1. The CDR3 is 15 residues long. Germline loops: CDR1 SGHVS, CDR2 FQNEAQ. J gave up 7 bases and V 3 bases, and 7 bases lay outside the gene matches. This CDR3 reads CASSFSQGARQPQHF. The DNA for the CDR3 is TGTGCCAGCAGCTTTTCACAGGGGGCCCGACAGCCCCAGCATTTT.

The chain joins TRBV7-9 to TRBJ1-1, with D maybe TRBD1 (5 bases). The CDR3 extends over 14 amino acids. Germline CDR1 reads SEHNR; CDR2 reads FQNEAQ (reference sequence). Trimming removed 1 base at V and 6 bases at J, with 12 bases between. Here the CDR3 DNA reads TGTGCCAGCAGCTTAGGCGGGGGTGCGGCTGAAGCTTTCTTT. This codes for CASSLGGGAAEAFF. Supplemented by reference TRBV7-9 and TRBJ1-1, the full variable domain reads DTGVSQNPRHKITKRGQNVTFRCDPISEHNRLYWYRQTLGQGPEFLTYFQNEAQLEKSRLLSDRFSAERPKGSFSTLEIQRTEQGDSAMYLCASSLGGGAAEAFFGQGTRLTVV.

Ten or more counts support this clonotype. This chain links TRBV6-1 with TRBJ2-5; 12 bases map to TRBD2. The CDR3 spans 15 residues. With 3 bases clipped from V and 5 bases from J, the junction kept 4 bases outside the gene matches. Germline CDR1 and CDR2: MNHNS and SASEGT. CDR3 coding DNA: TGTGCCAGCAGTGAGACTAGCGGGAGATTTGAGACCCAGTACTTC. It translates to CASSETSGRFETQYF.

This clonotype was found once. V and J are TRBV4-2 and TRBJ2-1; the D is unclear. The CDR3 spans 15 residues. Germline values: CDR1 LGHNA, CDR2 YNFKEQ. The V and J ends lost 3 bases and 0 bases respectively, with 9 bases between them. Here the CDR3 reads CASSHTTSSYNEQFF. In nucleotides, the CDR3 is TGTGCCAGCAGCCATACGACAAGCTCCTACAATGAGCAGTTCTTC.

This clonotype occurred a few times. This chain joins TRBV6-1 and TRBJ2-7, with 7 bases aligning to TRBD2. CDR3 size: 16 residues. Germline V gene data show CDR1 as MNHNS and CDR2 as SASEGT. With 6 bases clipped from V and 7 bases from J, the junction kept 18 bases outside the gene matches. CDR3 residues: CASRRSGTTNSGEQYF. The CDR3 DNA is TGTGCCAGCAGGCGATCCGGGACTACCAATTCCGGTGAGCAGTACTTC.

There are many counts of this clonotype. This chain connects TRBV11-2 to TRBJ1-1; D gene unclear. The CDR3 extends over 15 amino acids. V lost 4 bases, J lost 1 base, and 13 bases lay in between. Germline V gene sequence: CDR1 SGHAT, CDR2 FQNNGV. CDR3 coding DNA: TGTGCCAGCAGCTCCCAAATATACACGAACACTGAAGCTTTCTTT. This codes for CASSSQIYTNTEAFF.

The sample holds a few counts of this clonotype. CDR3 sequence reads: CASSFTGGINEQFF. The DNA of the CDR3 is TGTGCCAGCAGTTTTACAGGGGGCATCAATGAGCAGTTCTTC. V and J are TRBV28 and TRBJ2-1; TRBD1 matches 9 bases. The CDR3 spans 14 residues. Unmatched junction bases numbered 3, after V lost 3 bases and J lost 6 bases. Germline CDR1 MDHEN, CDR2 SYDVKM.

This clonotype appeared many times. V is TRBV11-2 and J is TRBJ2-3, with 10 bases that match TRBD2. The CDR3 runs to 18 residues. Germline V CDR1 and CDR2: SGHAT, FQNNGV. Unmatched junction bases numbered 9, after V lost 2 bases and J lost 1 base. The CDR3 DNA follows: TGTGCCAGCAGCTTAAGTATAGCGGGGGGACGCCGCACAGATACGCAGTATTTT. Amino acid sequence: CASSLSIAGGRRTDTQYF.